This TCR beta chain was documented in a study of T cells after yellow fever vaccination. CDR1 is DFQATT, CDR2 SNEGSKA, per germline (reference sequence). CDR3 length: 14 residues. V was trimmed by 6 bases and J by 3 bases, leaving 15 bases between them. The authors made TCR cDNA by 5'RACE template switching, adding a universal primer site and UMIs. In TCRdb, the 5' RACE reads were re-called with MiXCR into one record per CDR3 protein. Of some 120,000 distinct CDR3 sequences listed, 8.4% are singletons. General study results and limits: It was the secondary response that reached its peak faster, day 5 versus 15, but it was weaker. A large majority of primary-vaccination clones showed up again after the booster (roughly 96% CD4, about 90% CD8). It was a small share of clonotypes that appeared in both CD4 and CD8 compartments.

A remark on this clonotype: Its specificity is unknown. This may be a read error, as it is one base from a much larger clone.

The origin of this receptor is a man aged 25 to 40 who received the YFV17D yellow fever vaccine. This sequence joins TRBV20-1 and TRBJ2-1, with D perhaps matching TRBD2 (5 bases). This sample comprised CD8+ T cells sorted from PBMCs, obtained 45 days after the yellow fever booster vaccination. The CDR3 loop reads CSASQTNYYNEQFF. The CDR3 nucleotides are TGCAGTGCCAGCCAGACTAACTACTACAATGAGCAGTTCTTC.